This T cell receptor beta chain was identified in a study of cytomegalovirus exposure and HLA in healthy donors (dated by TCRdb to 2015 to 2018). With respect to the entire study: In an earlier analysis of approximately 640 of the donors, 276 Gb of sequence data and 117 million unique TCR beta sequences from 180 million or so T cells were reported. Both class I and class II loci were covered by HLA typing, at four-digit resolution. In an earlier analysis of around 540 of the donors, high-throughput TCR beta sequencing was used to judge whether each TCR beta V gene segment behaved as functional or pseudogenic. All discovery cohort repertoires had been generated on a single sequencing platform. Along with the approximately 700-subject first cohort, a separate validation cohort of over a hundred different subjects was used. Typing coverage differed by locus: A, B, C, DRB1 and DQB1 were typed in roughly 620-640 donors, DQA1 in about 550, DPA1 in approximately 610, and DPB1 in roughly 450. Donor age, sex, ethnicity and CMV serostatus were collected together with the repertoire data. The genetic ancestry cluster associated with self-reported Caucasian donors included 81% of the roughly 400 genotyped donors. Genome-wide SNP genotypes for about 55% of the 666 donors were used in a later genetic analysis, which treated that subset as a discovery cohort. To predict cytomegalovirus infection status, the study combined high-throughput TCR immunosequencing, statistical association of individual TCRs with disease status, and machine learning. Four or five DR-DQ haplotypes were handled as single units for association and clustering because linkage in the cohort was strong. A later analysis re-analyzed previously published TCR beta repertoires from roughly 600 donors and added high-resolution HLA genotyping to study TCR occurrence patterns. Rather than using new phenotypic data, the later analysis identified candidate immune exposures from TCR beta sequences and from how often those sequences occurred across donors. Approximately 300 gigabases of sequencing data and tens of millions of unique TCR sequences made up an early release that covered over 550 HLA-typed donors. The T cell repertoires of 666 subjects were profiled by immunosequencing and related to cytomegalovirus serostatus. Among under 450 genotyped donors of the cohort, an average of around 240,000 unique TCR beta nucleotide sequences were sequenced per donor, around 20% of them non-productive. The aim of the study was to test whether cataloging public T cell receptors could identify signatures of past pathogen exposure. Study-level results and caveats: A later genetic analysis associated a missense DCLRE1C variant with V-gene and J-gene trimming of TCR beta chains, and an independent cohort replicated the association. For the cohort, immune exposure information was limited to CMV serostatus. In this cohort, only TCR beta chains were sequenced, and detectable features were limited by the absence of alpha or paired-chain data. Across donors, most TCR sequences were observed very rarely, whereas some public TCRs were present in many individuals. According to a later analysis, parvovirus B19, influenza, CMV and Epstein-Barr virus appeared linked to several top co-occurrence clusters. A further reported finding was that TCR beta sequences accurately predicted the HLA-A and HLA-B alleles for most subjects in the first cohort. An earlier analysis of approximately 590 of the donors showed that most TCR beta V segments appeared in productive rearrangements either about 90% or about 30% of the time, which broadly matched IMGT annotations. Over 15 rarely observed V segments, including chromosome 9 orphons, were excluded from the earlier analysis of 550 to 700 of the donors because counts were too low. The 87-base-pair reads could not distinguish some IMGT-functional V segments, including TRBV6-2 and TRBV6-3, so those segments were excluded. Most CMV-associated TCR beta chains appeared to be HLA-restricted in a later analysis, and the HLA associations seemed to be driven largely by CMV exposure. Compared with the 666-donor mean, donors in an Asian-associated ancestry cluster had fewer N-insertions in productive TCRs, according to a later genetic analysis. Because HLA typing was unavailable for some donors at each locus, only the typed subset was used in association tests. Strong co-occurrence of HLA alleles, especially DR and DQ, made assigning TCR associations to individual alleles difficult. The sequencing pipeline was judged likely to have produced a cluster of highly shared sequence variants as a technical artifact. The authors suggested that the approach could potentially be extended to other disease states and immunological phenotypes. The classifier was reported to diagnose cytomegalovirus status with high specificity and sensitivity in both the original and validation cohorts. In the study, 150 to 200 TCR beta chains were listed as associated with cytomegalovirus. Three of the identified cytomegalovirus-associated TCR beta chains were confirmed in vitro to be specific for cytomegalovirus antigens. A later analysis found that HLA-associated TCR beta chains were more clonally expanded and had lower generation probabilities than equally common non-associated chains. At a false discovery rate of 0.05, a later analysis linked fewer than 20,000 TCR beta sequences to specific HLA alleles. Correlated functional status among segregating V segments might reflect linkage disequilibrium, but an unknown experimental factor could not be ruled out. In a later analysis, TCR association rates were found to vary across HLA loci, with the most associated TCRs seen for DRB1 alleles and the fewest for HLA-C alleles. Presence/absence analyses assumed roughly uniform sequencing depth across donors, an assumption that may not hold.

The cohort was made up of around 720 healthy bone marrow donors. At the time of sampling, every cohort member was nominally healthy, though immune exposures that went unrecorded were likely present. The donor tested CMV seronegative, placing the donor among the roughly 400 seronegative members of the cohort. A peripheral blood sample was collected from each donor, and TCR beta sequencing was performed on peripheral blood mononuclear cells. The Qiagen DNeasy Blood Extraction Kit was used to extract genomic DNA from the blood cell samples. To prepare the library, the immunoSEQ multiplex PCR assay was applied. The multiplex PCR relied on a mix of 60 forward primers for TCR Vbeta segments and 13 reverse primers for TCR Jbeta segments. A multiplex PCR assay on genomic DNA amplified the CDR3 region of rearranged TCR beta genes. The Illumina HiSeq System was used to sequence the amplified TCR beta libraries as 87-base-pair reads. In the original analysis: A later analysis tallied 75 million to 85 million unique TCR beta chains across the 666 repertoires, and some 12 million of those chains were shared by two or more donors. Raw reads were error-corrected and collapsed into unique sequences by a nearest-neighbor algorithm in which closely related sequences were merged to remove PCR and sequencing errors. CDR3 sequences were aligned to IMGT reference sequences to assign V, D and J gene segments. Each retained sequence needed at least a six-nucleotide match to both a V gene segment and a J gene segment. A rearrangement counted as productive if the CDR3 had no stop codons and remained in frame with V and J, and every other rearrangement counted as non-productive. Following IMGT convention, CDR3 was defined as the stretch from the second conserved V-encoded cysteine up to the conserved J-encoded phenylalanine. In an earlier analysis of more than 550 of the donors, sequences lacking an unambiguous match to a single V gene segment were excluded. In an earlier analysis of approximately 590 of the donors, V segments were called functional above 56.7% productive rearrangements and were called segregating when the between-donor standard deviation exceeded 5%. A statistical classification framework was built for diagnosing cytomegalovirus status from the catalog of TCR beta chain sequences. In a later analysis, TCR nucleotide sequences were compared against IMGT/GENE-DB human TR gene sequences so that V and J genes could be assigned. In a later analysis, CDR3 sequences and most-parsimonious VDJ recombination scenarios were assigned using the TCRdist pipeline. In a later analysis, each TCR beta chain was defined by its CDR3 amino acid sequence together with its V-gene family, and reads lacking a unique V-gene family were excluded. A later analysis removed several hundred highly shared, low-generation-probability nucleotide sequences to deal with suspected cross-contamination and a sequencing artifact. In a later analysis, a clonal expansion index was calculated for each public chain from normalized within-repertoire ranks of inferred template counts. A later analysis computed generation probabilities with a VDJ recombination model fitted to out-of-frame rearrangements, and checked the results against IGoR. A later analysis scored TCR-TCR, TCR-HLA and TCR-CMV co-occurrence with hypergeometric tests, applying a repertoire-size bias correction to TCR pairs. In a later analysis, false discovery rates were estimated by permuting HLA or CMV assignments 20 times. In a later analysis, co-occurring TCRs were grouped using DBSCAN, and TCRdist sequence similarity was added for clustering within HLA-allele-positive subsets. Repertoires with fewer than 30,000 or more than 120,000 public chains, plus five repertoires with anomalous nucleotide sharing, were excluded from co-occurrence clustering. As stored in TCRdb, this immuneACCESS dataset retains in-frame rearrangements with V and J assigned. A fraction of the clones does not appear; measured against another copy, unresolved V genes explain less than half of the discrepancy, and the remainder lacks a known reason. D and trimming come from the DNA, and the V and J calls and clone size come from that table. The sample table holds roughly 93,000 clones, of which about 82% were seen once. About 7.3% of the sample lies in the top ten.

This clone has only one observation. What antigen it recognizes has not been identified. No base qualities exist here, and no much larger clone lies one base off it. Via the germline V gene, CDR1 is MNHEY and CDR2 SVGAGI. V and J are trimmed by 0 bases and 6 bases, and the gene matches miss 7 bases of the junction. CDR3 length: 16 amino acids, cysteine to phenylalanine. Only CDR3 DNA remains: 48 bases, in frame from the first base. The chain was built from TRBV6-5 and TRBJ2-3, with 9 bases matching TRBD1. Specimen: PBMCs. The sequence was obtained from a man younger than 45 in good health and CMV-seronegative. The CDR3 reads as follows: CASSYSWTGEVDTQYF. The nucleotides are TGTGCCAGCAGTTACTCTTGGACAGGGGAAGTGGATACGCAGTATTTT.